Listed below are T cell receptor beta chains from one sample, sequenced in a study of T cell clonotyping in hematopoietic cell transplantation. The data were produced by immunoSEQ multiplex PCR, yet TCRdb's version contains in-frame clones alone and is incomplete. The sample contains around 24,000 clones, approximately 82% of which appear only once. Sequencing used peripheral blood mononuclear cells, obtained before stem cell transplant. These receptors were obtained from a woman aged 60-75 years with acute myeloid leukemia. Some clones in this sample may be carry-over from other donors' samples. CDR3s include the opening cysteine and the closing phenylalanine or tryptophan. A D gene is named only where the DNA matches it firmly. Clone sizes are given selectively: once, few, many, or a class where the clone is expanded.

>TRBJ1-2|TRBD1|TRBV5-4|14|.
TGTGCCAGCAGCCCCGGACAGGGGGACTATGGCTACACCTTC
CASSPGQGDYGYTF
>TRBJ1-6|TRBD1|TRBV19|15|.
TGTGCCAGTGGGACAGGGATATCCTATAATTCACCCCTCCACTTT
CASGTGISYNSPLHF
>TRBJ1-2|.|TRBV23-1|15|.
TGCGCCAGCAGTCATCGGACCCTAGGGAACTATGGCTACACCTTC
CASSHRTLGNYGYTF
>TRBJ2-7|.|TRBV2|11|.
TGTGCCAGCAGTGGGGGGGTAGCGGCCTACTTC
CASSGGVAAYF
>TRBJ2-7|.|TRBV9|14|.
TGTGCCAGCAGCGTAGATGGCGCCTCCTACGAGCAGTACTTC
CASSVDGASYEQYF
>TRBJ1-1|.|TRBV7-9|17|.
TGTGCCAGCAGCTTTCGGGGGTCTGGCATCCAGAACACTGAAGCTTTCTTT
CASSFRGSGIQNTEAFF
>TRBJ2-3|.|TRBV6-6|11|once
TGTGCCAGCAGTTACCCCGATACGCAGTATTTT
CASSYPDTQYF
>TRBJ2-1|TRBD1|TRBV7-8|11|once
TGTGCCAGCAGCCTAGGGACAGGGGAGTTCTTC
CASSLGTGEFF
>TRBJ1-2|.|TRBV6-1|12|.
TGTGCCAGCAGTGAAGTCTTGGGAGGCTACACCTTC
CASSEVLGGYTF
>TRBJ2-5|.|TRBV20-1|11|.
TGCAGTGCTTACAGGGAGGAGACCCAGTACTTC
CSAYREETQYF
>TRBJ2-1|.|TRBV14|13|.
TGTGCCAGCAACCGACACGATTACAATGAGCAGTTCTTC
CASNRHDYNEQFF
>TRBJ1-1|.|TRBV27|14|.
TGTGCCAGCAGTCCACCCGGGACAAGCACTGAAGCTTTCTTT
CASSPPGTSTEAFF
>TRBJ1-4|TRBD1|TRBV7-2|15|.
TGTGCCAGCAGCACAGGGGGGCCCGCTAATGAAAAACTGTTTTTT
CASSTGGPANEKLFF
>TRBJ1-6|.|TRBV7-2|14|.
TGTGCCAGCAGCTTATCTGGGCAAAATTCACCCCTCCACTTT
CASSLSGQNSPLHF
>TRBJ2-5|.|TRBV2|14|.
TGTGCCAGCAGTGCCCCCGGGACCACCGCTCCCCAGTACTTC
CASSAPGTTAPQYF
>TRBJ1-1|.|TRBV25-1|15|few
TGTGCCAGCAGTGAATATAACGGAGAGAACACTGAAGCTTTCTTT
CASSEYNGENTEAFF
>TRBJ1-1|.|TRBV4-3|15|.
TGCGCCAGCAGCCAGAGCAGGGGCCTGAACACTGAAGCTTTCTTT
CASSQSRGLNTEAFF
>TRBJ1-2|.|TRBV7-3|17|once
TGTGCCAGCAGCTTAAGGCCCCAGGGAGGAGGGAACTATGGCTACACCTTC
CASSLRPQGGGNYGYTF
>TRBJ2-6|.|TRBV7-9|14|.
TGTGCCAGCAGCTTAGGCTCTGGGGCCAACGTCCTGACTTTC
CASSLGSGANVLTF
>TRBJ2-7|.|TRBV9|13|.
TGTGCCAGCAGCGTAGATTTCTGGGGAGAGCAGTACTTC
CASSVDFWGEQYF
>TRBJ1-2|.|TRBV20-1|11|.
TGCAGTGCTATGACAGCTTATGGCTACACCTTC
CSAMTAYGYTF
>TRBJ2-3|.|TRBV5-6|13|.
TGTGCCAGCAGCCTCCAGGGAACAGATACGCAGTATTTT
CASSLQGTDTQYF
>TRBJ2-7|TRBD1|TRBV4-1|16|.
TGCGCCAGCAGTCTACCGAGGACAGGGAAAGAAGACGAGCAGTACTTC
CASSLPRTGKEDEQYF
>TRBJ2-5|TRBD2|TRBV7-2|15|.
TGTGCCAGCAGCTTAATGACTAGCGGGGGGGAGACCCAGTACTTC
CASSLMTSGGETQYF
>TRBJ1-1|.|TRBV9|12|.
TGTGCCAGCAGCGTCGGGGGCACTGAAGCTTTCTTT
CASSVGGTEAFF
>TRBJ1-2|.|TRBV6-4|15|.
TGTGCCAGCAGTGACTCGATGGAGGGAGTAGGTGGCTACACCTTC
CASSDSMEGVGGYTF
>TRBJ2-7|.|TRBV6-5|13|.
TGTGCCAGCAGTTACGTTGGAGGGAACGAGCAGTACTTC
CASSYVGGNEQYF
>TRBJ1-2|TRBD1|TRBV29-1|13|.
TGCAGCGTTGATCCAGGGACAGGGACAGGCTACACCTTC
CSVDPGTGTGYTF
>TRBJ1-5|TRBD1|TRBV2|19|.
TGTGCCAGCAGTAGACCGGGACAGGGTTACCTCAATAGCAATCAGCCCCAGCATTTT
CASSRPGQGYLNSNQPQHF
>TRBJ1-1|.|TRBV6-1|13|.
TGTGCCAGCAGTGAGGGAGGGTGGACTGAAGCTTTCTTT
CASSEGGWTEAFF
>TRBJ2-3|.|TRBV7-8|16|.
TGTGCCAGCAGCTTGGTAGTTGGGGCAGACACAGATACGCAGTATTTT
CASSLVVGADTDTQYF
>TRBJ2-5|.|TRBV7-9|12|.
TGTGCCAGCAGCTCGAATACGGAGACCCAGTACTTC
CASSSNTETQYF
>TRBJ1-1|.|TRBV4-3|16|.
TGCGCCAGCAGCCAAGATCCCGCGGGGGGTGACACTGAAGCTTTCTTT
CASSQDPAGGDTEAFF
>TRBJ2-3|.|TRBV6-1|14|.
TGTGCCAGCAGTCTCAGACTAGAAACAGATACGCAGTATTTT
CASSLRLETDTQYF
>TRBJ2-2|TRBD2|TRBV2|14|.
TGTGCCAGCAGTGTGGGACTAGGACCCGGGGAGCTGTTTTTT
CASSVGLGPGELFF
>TRBJ2-2|.|TRBV7-2|14|.
TGTGCCAGCATCCTGGCCCCGAACACCGGGGAGCTGTTTTTT
CASILAPNTGELFF
>TRBJ2-2|.|TRBV5-4|14|.
TGTGCCAGCAGCCCCTCCAGTAACACCGGGGAGCTGTTTTTT
CASSPSSNTGELFF
>TRBJ1-1|.|TRBV28|14|.
TGTGCCAGCAGTTTCTTAAGGGAGAACACTGAAGCTTTCTTT
CASSFLRENTEAFF
>TRBJ1-2|.|TRBV4-1|17|.
TGCGCCAGCAGCCAAGGGCAGGTACGGTTCAGAGGCTATGGCTACACCTTC
CASSQGQVRFRGYGYTF
>TRBJ2-2|.|TRBV10-3|12|.
TGTGCCATCAGAGGGGGCACCGGGGAGCTGTTTTTT
CAIRGGTGELFF
>TRBJ1-5|TRBD1|TRBV29-1|12|few
TGCAGCGTTGAACAGGGGGAACAGCCCCAGCATTTT
CSVEQGEQPQHF
>TRBJ1-2|.|TRBV5-6|13|.
TGTGCCAGCAGCTTGGCCCGGTCCTATGGCTACACCTTC
CASSLARSYGYTF
>TRBJ2-6|TRBD1|TRBV5-4|17|.
TGTGCCAGCAGCGGGGGGACAGGCCCCTCTGGGGCCAACGTCCTGACTTTC
CASSGGTGPSGANVLTF
>TRBJ1-5|TRBD1|TRBV19|16|.
TGTGCCTGTAGAGGGACAGGGGGGCTTAGCCATCAGCCCCAGCATTTT
CACRGTGGLSHQPQHF
>TRBJ2-2|.|TRBV5-6|15|.
TGTGCCAGCAGCTTACGCTTGGAACCTCCCGGGGAGCTGTTTTTT
CASSLRLEPPGELFF
>TRBJ1-1|TRBD1|TRBV2|12|.
TGTGCCAGCAGCCGGACAGGGGATTGGGCTTTCTTT
CASSRTGDWAFF
>TRBJ1-5|.|TRBV28|15|.
TGTGCCAGCAGTTTAGCCAGGACGGGCAATCAGCCCCAGCATTTT
CASSLARTGNQPQHF
>TRBJ2-1|TRBD2|TRBV29-1|14|few
TGCAGCGTTCCTAGCGGGAGTTCCTACAATGAGCAGTTCTTC
CSVPSGSSYNEQFF
>TRBJ1-4|.|TRBV9|14|.
TGTGCCAGCAGCGGGGGGTTGGTAGGAGAAAAACTGTTTTTT
CASSGGLVGEKLFF
>TRBJ2-3|.|TRBV10-1|14|once
TGCGCCAGCAGTGAACCAGGGGGCACAGATACGCAGTATTTT
CASSEPGGTDTQYF
>TRBJ2-7|TRBD2|TRBV5-1|18|.
TGCGCCAGCAGTCTCGGAACTAGCGGGAAGTACACCTCCTACGAGCAGTACTTC
CASSLGTSGKYTSYEQYF
>TRBJ1-1|.|TRBV11-1|13|.
TGTGCCACCGCGAGGGGAGATTACACTGAAGCTTTCTTT
CATARGDYTEAFF
>TRBJ1-1|.|TRBV5-1|13|.
TGCGCCAGCAGCCCGGGGTCGGGGGGCGAAGCTTTCTTT
CASSPGSGGEAFF
>TRBJ2-7|.|TRBV11-2|14|.
TGTGCCAGCAGCTTGGCCGGAAATCGCTACGAGCAGTACTTC
CASSLAGNRYEQYF
>TRBJ2-7|TRBD2|TRBV7-9|14|.
TGTGCCAGCACCCCACTAGCGACGATTTACGAGCAGTACTTC
CASTPLATIYEQYF
>TRBJ2-7|.|TRBV5-1|14|.
TGCGCCAGCAGCTTGGCCAGCAGGATGAACGAGCAGTACTTC
CASSLASRMNEQYF
>TRBJ1-3|.|TRBV27|14|.
TGTGCCAGCAGTTTGGGGGGGCAGGGAAACACCATATATTTT
CASSLGGQGNTIYF
>TRBJ1-2|.|TRBV28|14|few
TGTGCATCGGGCTCATCCCGTTTTCCCTATGGCTACACCTTC
CASGSSRFPYGYTF
>TRBJ1-2|.|TRBV19|13|.
TGTGCCAGTAGTAAAGGGCAAGACTATGGCTACACCTTC
CASSKGQDYGYTF
>TRBJ2-3|.|TRBV9|14|.
.
CASSSTVAGDTQYF